Shown below are 17 T cell receptor beta chains from a single sample sequenced in a study of response to subunit inactivated influenza vaccine. MiXCR was run by TCRdb on the RT-PCR reads, yielding one entry per CDR3 protein. The sample lists 500,000 or so distinct CDR3 sequences; roughly 11% were seen once. Sequencing used PBMCs from blood, obtained 35 to 45 days after vaccination. Every receptor here comes from a man aged 50-60 years who received an inactivated influenza vaccine.

In nucleotides, the CDR3 is TGTGCCAGCAGCTCAAGCTGGGGGAGGGCCACTGTTGAGTACTTC. Amino acid sequence: CASSSSWGRATVEYF. The J gene is TRBJ2-7, the V gene TRBV7-9, with TRBD2 matching 7 bases. The CDR3 has 15 amino acids. Germline V lookup: CDR1 SEHNR, CDR2 FQNEAQ (reference sequence). With V trimmed by 4 bases and J by 11 bases, 17 bases remained unmatched.

CDR3 DNA sequence: TGTGCCAGCAGCCGCTTGGCGGCTAGCAATCAGCCCCAGCATTTT. This translates into CASSRLAASNQPQHF. The rearrangement uses TRBV7-9 and TRBJ1-5; no clear D. Trimming took 5 bases from V and 0 from J, leaving 11 bases between them. CDR1 SEHNR and CDR2 FQNEAQ come from the germline V gene (reference sequence). The CDR3 sequence is 15 residues long.

The chain carries TRBV4-1 and TRBJ2-7, with D unclear. The CDR3 has 15 residues. CDR1 and CDR2 (germline): MGHRA, YSYEKL. V was clipped by 2 bases and J by 3 bases, with 14 bases between them. The CDR3 DNA follows: TGCGCCAGCAGCCAATTCTCCGCTCTAATCTACGAGCAGTACTTC. It translates to CASSQFSALIYEQYF.

The chain is built from TRBV6-2 or TRBV6-3 and TRBJ2-1; no firm D call. The CDR3 sequence is 15 residues long. Germline V gene lookup returns CDR1 MNHEY and CDR2 SVGEGT. V lost 0 bases to trimming and J lost 13 bases, with 19 bases between them. DNA for the CDR3: TGTGCCAGCAGTTACTCCTCGGTCCCCCGTTTTGATCAGTTCTTC. Protein: CASSYSSVPRFDQFF.

The V and J genes are TRBV7-9 and TRBJ2-5; 9 nucleotides align to TRBD1. This CDR3 is 16 amino acids long. Germline lookup yields CDR1 SEHNR and CDR2 FQNEAQ (reference sequence). The J segment lost 7 bases and the V segment lost 5 bases, leaving 14 bases of the junction unmatched. In nucleotides, the CDR3 is TGTGCCAGCAGCCCGACGACAGGGGGGACGAAGGTGACCCAGTACTTC. It specifies CASSPTTGGTKVTQYF.

V is TRBV7-8 and J is TRBJ2-1; 9 bases map to TRBD2. Trimming took 4 bases from V and 4 from J; bases not matched to a gene: 8. The CDR3 totals 16 residues. Germline V lookup: CDR1 SGHVS, CDR2 FQNEAQ. CDR3 region: CASSSIAGAGYNEQFF. CDR3 nucleotide sequence: TGTGCCAGCAGCTCTATAGCGGGAGCAGGGTACAATGAGCAGTTCTTC.

The rearrangement joins TRBV7-9 to TRBJ2-3; the D is unclear. In germline, CDR1 is SEHNR, CDR2 FQNEAQ (reference sequence). There are 15 residues in the CDR3. V dropped 5 bases and J dropped 3 bases, with 15 bases sitting between them. This CDR3 reads CASSRTASSTDTQYF. The CDR3, as DNA: TGTGCCAGCAGCCGAACCGCGTCGTCTACAGATACGCAGTATTTT.

This clonotype was counted ten times or more. The CDR3 sequence is CSVGASATGELFF. In DNA, the CDR3 is TGCAGCGTTGGGGCATCGGCCACCGGGGAGCTGTTTTTT. The genes are TRBV29-1 and TRBJ2-2; D gene unclear. The CDR3 runs to 13 residues. Germline V gene data show CDR1 as SQVTM and CDR2 as ANQGSEA. V dropped 4 bases and J dropped 4 bases, with 10 bases sitting between them.

The chain uses TRBV6-5 and TRBJ2-1; D uncertain. Trimming removed 0 bases from V and 2 bases from J, with 11 bases in between. Germline CDR1 reads MNHEY; CDR2 reads SVGAGI. The CDR3 runs 16 residues. The DNA of the CDR3 is TGTGCCAGCAGTTACTCCCAGCGCCCAACCTACAATGAGCAGTTCTTC. As protein: CASSYSQRPTYNEQFF.

This clonotype has more than one count but fewer than ten. The chain couples TRBV20-1 to TRBJ1-2, with 11 bases lining up with TRBD1. CDR3 length: 18 residues. Germline V CDR1 and CDR2: DFQATT, SNEGSKA (reference sequence). With V trimmed by 6 bases and J by 3 bases, 18 bases remained unmatched. The CDR3 sequence: CSATNPDRGRGWYYGYTF. CDR3 coding DNA: TGCAGTGCCACCAACCCGGACAGGGGGCGAGGGTGGTACTATGGCTACACCTTC.

Only a few counts were recorded for this clonotype. The V and J genes are TRBV3-1 and TRBJ2-4; 12 nucleotides line up with TRBD2. This CDR3 is built from 19 residues. Germline assignment: CDR1 LGHDT and CDR2 YNNKEL (reference sequence). With 1 base clipped from V and 0 bases from J, the junction kept 7 bases outside the gene matches. The CDR3 nucleotides read TGTGCCAGCAGCCAAGTGACTAGCGGGGGTGGACTAGCCAAAAACATTCAGTACTTC. It is translated as CASSQVTSGGGLAKNIQYF.

This clonotype was detected ten times or more. The J gene is TRBJ1-2, the V gene TRBV20-1; 10 bases agree with TRBD1. The length of the CDR3 is 13 residues. V dropped 8 bases and J dropped 9; count of bases not matched to a gene: 12. Germline V gene lookup returns CDR1 DFQATT and CDR2 SNEGSKA (reference sequence). CDR3 region: CSTSTTDRGRYTF. In DNA, the CDR3 is TGCAGTACCTCGACCACCGACAGGGGGCGCTACACCTTC.

This clonotype was seen many times. This chain uses TRBV7-9 with TRBJ2-1; perhaps TRBD1 as D (5 bases). The germline CDR1 and CDR2 sequences are SEHNR and FQNEAQ (reference sequence). With 2 bases removed from V and 2 bases from J, the gap between germline ends came to 10 bases. There are 15 residues in the CDR3. The CDR3 DNA reads TGTGCCAGCAGCTTAAATAGGGGTACCTACAATGAGCAGTTCTTC. This codes for CASSLNRGTYNEQFF.

This clonotype was recorded a few times. This chain connects TRBV20-1 to TRBJ2-7; possibly TRBD1 for D (6 bases). Trimming removed 6 bases at V and 4 bases at J, with 22 bases between. This CDR3 spans 15 amino acids. The V gene's germline CDR1 is DFQATT and CDR2 SNEGSKA (reference sequence). This CDR3 reads CSAPGQGSGLYEQYF. The CDR3, as DNA: TGCAGTGCGCCTGGTCAGGGGTCCGGTTTGTACGAGCAGTACTTC.

This clonotype was picked up many times. This chain uses TRBV4-3 with TRBJ2-7, with D unclear. CDR1 LGHNA and CDR2 YSLEER come from the germline V gene. There are 13 residues in the CDR3. Trimming stripped 1 base from V and 3 bases from J, with 7 bases between. The CDR3 region has the DNA TGCGCCAGCAGCCAAGCCCTTCACTACGAGCAGTACTTC. Translating it yields CASSQALHYEQYF.

This clonotype occurred many times. The chain has TRBV6-5 and TRBJ2-2; no clear D gene. V was trimmed by 0 bases and J by 1 base, leaving 6 bases between them. CDR3 length equals 15 residues. Germline values: CDR1 MNHEY, CDR2 SVGAGI. The CDR3 DNA reads TGTGCCAGCAGTTACTCGATAGGGAACACCGGGGAGCTGTTTTTT. Protein sequence: CASSYSIGNTGELFF.

This clonotype occurred once. V is TRBV7-9 and J is TRBJ2-2, with 7 bases aligning to TRBD1. The CDR3 totals 16 residues. After removal of 3 bases from V and 0 bases from J, the junction contained 4 bases not matched to a gene. Per the germline V gene, CDR1 is SEHNR and CDR2 is FQNEAQ (reference sequence). The CDR3 DNA sequence: TGTGCCAGCAGCTTCTATGGGACAGCGAACACCGGGGAGCTGTTTTTT. This codes for CASSFYGTANTGELFF.